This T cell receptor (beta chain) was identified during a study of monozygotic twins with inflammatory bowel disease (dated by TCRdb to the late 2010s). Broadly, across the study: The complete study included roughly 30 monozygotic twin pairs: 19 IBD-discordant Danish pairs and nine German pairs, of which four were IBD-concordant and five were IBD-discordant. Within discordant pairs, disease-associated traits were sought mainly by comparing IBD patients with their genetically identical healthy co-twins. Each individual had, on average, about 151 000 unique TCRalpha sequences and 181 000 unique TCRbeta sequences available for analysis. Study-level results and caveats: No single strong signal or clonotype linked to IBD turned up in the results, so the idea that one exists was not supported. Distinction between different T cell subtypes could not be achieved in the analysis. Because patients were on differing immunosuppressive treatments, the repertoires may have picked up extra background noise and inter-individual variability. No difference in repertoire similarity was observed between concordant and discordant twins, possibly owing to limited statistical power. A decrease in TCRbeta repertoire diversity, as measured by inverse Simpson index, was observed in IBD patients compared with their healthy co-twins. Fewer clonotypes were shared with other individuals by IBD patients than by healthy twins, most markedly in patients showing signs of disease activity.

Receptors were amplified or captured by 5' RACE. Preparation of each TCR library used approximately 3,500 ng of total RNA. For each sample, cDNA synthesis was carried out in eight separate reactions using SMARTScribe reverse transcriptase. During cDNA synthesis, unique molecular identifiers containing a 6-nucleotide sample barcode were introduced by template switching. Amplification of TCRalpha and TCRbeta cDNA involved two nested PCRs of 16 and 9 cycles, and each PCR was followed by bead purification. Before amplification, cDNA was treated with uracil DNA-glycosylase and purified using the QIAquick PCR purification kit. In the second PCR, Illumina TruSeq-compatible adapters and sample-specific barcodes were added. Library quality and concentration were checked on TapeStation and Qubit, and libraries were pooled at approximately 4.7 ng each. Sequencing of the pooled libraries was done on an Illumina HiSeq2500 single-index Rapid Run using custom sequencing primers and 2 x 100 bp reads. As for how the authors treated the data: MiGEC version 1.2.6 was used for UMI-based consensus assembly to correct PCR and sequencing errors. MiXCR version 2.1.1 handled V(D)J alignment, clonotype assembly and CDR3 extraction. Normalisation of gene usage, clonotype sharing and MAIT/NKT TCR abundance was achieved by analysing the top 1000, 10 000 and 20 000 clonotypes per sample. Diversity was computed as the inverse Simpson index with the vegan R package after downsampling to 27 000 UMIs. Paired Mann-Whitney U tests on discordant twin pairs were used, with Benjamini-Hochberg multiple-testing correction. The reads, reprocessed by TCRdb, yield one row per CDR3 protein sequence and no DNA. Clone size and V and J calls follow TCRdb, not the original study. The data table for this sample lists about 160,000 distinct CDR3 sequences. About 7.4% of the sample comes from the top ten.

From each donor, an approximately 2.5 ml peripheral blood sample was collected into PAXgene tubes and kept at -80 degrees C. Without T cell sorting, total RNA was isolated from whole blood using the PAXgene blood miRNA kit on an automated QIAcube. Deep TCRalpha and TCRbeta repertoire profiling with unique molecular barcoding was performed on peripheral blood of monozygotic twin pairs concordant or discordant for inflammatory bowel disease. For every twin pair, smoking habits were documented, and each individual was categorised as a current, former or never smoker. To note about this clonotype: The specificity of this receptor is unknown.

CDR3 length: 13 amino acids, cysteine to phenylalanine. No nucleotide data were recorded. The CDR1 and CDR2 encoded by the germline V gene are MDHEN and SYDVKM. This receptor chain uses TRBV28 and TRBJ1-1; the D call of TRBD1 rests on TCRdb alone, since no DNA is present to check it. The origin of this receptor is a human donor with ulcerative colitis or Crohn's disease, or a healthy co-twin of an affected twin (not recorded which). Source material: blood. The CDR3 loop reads CASSLGGRVEAFF.